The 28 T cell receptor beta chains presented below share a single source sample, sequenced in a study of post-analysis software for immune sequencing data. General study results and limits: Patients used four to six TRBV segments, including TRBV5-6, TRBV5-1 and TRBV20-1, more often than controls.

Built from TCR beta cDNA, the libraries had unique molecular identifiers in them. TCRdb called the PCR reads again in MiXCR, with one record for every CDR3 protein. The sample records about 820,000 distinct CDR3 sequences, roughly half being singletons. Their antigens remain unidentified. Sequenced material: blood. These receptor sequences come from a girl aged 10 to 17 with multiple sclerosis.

Here the CDR3 DNA reads TGTGCCAGTAGTATAGTACGGGGGGACACCAGATCTAGGAACGAGCAGTACTTC. Its protein product is CASSIVRGDTRSRNEQYF. The chain uses TRBV19 and TRBJ2-7, with D maybe TRBD2 (7 bases). The CDR3 is 18 amino acids. Per germline, CDR1 LNHDA and CDR2 SQIVND (reference sequence). Trimming removed 1 base at V and 5 bases at J, with 24 bases between.

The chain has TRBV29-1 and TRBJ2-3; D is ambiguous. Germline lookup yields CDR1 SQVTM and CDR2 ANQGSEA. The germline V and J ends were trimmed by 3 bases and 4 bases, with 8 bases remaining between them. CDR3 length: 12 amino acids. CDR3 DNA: TGCAGCGTTGATTTACGCCCAGATACGCAGTATTTT. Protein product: CSVDLRPDTQYF.

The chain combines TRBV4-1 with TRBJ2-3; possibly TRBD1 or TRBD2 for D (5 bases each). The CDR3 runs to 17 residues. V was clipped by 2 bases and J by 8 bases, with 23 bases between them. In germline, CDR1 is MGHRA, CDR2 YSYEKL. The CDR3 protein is CASSQIIKRGTQGTQYF. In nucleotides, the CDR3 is TGCGCCAGCAGCCAAATTATAAAGCGAGGGACCCAGGGTACGCAGTATTTT.

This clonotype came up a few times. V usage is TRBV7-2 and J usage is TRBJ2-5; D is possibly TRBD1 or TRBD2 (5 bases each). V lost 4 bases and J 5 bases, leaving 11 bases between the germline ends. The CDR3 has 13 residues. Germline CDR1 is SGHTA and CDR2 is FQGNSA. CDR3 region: CASSWRGAETQYF. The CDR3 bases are TGTGCCAGCAGCTGGCGAGGGGCGGAGACCCAGTACTTC.

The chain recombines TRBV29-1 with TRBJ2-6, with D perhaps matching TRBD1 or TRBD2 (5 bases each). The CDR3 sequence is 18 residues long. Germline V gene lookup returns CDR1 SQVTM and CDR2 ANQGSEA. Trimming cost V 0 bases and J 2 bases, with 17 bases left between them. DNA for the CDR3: TGCAGCGTTGAAGAGGGGCCGGGATTGCTGACTGGGGCCAACGTCCTGACTTTC. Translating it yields CSVEEGPGLLTGANVLTF. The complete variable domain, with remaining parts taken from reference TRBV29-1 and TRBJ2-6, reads SAVISQKPSRDICQRGTSLTIQCQVDSQVTMMFWYRQQPGQSLTLIATANQGSEATYESGFVIDKFPISRPNLTFSTLTVSNMSPEDSSIYLCSVEEGPGLLTGANVLTFGAGSRLTVL.

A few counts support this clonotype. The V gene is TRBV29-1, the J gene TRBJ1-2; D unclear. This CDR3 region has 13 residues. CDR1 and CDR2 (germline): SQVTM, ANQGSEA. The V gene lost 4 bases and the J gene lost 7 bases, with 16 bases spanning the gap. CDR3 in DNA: TGCAGCGTTGTGCGGGCCTCTTTTGGTGGCTACACCTTC. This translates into CSVVRASFGGYTF.

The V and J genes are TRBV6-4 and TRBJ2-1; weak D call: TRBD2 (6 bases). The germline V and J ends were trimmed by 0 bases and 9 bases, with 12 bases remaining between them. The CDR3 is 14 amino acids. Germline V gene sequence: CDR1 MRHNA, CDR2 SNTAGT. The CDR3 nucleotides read TGTGCCAGCAGTGACTCTGAGACTAGACGTGAGCAGTTCTTC. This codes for CASSDSETRREQFF.

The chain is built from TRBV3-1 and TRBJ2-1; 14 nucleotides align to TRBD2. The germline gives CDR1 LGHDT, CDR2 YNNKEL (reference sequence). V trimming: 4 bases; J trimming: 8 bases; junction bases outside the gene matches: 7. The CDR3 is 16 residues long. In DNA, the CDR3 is TGTGCCAGCAGCCTTGGGACTAGCGGGAGTGGGGATGAGCAGTTCTTC. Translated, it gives CASSLGTSGSGDEQFF.

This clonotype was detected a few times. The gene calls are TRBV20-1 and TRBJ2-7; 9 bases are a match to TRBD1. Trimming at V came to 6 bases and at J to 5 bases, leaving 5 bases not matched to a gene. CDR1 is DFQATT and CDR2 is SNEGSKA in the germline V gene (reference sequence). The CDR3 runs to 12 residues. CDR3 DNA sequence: TGCAGTGCGTCGGACAGGGGCAACGAGCAGTACTTC. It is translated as CSASDRGNEQYF.

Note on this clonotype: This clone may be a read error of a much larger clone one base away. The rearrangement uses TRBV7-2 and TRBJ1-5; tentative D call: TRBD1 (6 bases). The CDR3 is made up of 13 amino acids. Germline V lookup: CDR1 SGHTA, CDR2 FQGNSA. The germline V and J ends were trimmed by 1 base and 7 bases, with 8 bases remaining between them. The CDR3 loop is CASSLDREQPQHF. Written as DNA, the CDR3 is TGTGCCAGCAGCTTAGACAGGGAACAGCCCCAGCATTTT.

The CDR3 DNA is TGCAGTGCAACCCCTACGCGTAACTATGGCTACACCTTC. This encodes CSATPTRNYGYTF. The chain carries TRBV20-1 and TRBJ1-2; D call uncertain. From germline, CDR1 is DFQATT and CDR2 SNEGSKA (reference sequence). The CDR3 has 13 amino acids. Trimming took 6 bases from V and 1 from J, leaving 12 bases between them.

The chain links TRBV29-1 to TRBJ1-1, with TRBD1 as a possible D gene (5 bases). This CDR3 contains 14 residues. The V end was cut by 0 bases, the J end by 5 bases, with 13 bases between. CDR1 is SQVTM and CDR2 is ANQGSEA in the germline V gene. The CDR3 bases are TGCAGCGTTGAAGATCGAAAGGGGAGGACTGAAGCTTTCTTT. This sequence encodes CSVEDRKGRTEAFF.

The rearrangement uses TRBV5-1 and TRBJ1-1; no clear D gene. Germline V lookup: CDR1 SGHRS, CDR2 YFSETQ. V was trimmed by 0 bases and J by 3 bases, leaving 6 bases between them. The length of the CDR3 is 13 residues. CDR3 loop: CASSLAVDTEAFF. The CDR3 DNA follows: TGCGCCAGCAGCTTGGCCGTGGACACTGAAGCTTTCTTT.

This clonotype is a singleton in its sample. CDR3 residues: CSGGGSTYEQYF. The DNA of the CDR3 is TGCAGCGGAGGAGGTAGCACCTACGAGCAGTACTTC. The J gene is TRBJ2-7, the V gene TRBV29-1; tentative D call: TRBD2 (5 bases). This CDR3 is built from 12 residues. With 7 bases removed from V and 2 bases from J, the gap between germline ends came to 12 bases. CDR1 and CDR2 (germline): SQVTM, ANQGSEA.

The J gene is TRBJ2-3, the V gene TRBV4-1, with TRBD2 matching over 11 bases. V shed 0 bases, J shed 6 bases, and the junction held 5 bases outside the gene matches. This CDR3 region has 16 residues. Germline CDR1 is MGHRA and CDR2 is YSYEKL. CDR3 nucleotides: TGCGCCAGCAGCCAAGATCTGGCTAGCGGGGGGGATACGCAGTATTTT. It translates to CASSQDLASGGDTQYF.

This CDR3 reads CASSVGRRRKGKEETQYF. CDR3 nucleotide sequence: TGTGCCAGCAGCGTAGGGAGGAGGAGGAAGGGTAAGGAAGAGACCCAGTACTTC. The J gene is TRBJ2-5, the V gene TRBV9, with a tentative D call TRBD2 (5 bases). The CDR3 spans 18 residues. Trimming stripped 0 bases from V and 3 bases from J, with 21 bases between. Germline CDR1 reads SGDLS; CDR2 reads YYNGEE.

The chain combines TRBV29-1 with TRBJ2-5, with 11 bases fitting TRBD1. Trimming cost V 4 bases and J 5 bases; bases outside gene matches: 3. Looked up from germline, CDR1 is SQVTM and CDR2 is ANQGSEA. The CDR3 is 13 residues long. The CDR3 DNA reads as TGCAGCGTTGGGACAGGGGGCCGGGAGACCCAGTACTTC. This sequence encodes CSVGTGGRETQYF.

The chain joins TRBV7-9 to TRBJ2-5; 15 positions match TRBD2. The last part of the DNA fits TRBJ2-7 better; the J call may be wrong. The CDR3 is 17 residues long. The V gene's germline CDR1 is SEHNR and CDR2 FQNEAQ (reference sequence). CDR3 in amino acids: CASSDPGLAGGNGEQYF. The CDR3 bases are TGTGCCAGCAGCGACCCGGGACTAGCGGGAGGTAACGGCGAGCAGTACTTC.

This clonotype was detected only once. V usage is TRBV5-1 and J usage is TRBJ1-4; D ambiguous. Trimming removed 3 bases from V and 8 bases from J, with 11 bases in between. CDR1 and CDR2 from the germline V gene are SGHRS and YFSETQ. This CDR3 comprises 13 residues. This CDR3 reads CASSSQGGEKLFF. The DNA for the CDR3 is TGCGCCAGCAGCTCACAAGGCGGGGAAAAACTGTTTTTT.

In DNA, the CDR3 is TGTGCCACCAGCGATACTAGCGGGAGTGGGAATGAGCAGTTCTTC. Translating gives CATSDTSGSGNEQFF. The chain is built from TRBV15 and TRBJ2-1, with 11 nucleotides matching TRBD2. The CDR3 loop spans 15 amino acids. V trimming: 5 bases; J trimming: 7 bases; junction bases outside the gene matches: 7. The germline gives CDR1 LNHNV, CDR2 YYDKDF (reference sequence).

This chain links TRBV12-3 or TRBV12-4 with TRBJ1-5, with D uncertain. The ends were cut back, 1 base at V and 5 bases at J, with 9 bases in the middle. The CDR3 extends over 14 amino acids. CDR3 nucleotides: TGTGCCAGCAGTTTAGGGGCGGGAGATCAGCCCCAGCATTTT. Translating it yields CASSLGAGDQPQHF.

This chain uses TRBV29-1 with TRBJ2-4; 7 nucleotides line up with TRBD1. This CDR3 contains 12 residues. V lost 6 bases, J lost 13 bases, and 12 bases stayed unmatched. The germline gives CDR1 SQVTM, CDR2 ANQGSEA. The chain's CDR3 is CSVDRFFNEQYF. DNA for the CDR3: TGCAGCGTGGACAGGTTCTTTAATGAGCAGTACTTC.

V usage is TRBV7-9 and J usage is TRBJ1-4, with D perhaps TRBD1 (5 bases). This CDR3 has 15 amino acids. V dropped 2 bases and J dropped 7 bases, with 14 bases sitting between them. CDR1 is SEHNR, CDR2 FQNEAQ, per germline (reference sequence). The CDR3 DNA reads TGTGCCAGCAGCTTAATATCCCAGGGCGGTGAAAAACTGTTTTTT. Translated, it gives CASSLISQGGEKLFF.

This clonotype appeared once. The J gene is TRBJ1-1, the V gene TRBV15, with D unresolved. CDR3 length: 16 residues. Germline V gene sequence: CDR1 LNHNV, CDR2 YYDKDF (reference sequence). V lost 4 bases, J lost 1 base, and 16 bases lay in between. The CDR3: CATSTPSGRGNTEAFF. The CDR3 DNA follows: TGTGCCACCAGCACCCCCTCGGGCCGAGGGAACACTGAAGCTTTCTTT.

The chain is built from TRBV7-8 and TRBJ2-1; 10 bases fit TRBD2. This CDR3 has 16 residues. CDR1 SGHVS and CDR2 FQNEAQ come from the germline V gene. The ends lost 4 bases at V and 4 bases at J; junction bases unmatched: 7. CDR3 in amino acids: CASSSTSGQSYNEQFF. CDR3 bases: TGTGCCAGCAGCTCGACTAGCGGGCAATCATACAATGAGCAGTTCTTC.

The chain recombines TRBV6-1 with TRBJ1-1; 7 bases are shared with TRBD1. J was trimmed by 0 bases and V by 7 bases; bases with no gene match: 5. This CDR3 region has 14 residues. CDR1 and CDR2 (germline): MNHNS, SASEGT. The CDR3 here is CASTYRGLNTEAFF. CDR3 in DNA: TGTGCCAGCACTTACAGGGGTTTGAACACTGAAGCTTTCTTT.

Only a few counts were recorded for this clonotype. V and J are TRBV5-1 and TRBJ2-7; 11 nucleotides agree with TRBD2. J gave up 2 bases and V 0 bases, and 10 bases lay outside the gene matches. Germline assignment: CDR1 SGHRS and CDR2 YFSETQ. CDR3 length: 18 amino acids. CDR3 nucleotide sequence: TGCGCCAGCAGCTTGGGACCCACCTCTAGCGGGGGGCCCTACGAGCAGTACTTC. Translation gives CASSLGPTSSGGPYEQYF.

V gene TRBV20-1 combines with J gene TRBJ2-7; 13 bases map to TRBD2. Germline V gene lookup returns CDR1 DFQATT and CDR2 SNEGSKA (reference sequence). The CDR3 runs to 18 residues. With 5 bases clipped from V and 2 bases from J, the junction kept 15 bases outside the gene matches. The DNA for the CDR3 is TGCAGTGCTCACCCTCTGCCGGGACTAGCGGGAAACCCCTACGAGCAGTACTTC. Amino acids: CSAHPLPGLAGNPYEQYF.